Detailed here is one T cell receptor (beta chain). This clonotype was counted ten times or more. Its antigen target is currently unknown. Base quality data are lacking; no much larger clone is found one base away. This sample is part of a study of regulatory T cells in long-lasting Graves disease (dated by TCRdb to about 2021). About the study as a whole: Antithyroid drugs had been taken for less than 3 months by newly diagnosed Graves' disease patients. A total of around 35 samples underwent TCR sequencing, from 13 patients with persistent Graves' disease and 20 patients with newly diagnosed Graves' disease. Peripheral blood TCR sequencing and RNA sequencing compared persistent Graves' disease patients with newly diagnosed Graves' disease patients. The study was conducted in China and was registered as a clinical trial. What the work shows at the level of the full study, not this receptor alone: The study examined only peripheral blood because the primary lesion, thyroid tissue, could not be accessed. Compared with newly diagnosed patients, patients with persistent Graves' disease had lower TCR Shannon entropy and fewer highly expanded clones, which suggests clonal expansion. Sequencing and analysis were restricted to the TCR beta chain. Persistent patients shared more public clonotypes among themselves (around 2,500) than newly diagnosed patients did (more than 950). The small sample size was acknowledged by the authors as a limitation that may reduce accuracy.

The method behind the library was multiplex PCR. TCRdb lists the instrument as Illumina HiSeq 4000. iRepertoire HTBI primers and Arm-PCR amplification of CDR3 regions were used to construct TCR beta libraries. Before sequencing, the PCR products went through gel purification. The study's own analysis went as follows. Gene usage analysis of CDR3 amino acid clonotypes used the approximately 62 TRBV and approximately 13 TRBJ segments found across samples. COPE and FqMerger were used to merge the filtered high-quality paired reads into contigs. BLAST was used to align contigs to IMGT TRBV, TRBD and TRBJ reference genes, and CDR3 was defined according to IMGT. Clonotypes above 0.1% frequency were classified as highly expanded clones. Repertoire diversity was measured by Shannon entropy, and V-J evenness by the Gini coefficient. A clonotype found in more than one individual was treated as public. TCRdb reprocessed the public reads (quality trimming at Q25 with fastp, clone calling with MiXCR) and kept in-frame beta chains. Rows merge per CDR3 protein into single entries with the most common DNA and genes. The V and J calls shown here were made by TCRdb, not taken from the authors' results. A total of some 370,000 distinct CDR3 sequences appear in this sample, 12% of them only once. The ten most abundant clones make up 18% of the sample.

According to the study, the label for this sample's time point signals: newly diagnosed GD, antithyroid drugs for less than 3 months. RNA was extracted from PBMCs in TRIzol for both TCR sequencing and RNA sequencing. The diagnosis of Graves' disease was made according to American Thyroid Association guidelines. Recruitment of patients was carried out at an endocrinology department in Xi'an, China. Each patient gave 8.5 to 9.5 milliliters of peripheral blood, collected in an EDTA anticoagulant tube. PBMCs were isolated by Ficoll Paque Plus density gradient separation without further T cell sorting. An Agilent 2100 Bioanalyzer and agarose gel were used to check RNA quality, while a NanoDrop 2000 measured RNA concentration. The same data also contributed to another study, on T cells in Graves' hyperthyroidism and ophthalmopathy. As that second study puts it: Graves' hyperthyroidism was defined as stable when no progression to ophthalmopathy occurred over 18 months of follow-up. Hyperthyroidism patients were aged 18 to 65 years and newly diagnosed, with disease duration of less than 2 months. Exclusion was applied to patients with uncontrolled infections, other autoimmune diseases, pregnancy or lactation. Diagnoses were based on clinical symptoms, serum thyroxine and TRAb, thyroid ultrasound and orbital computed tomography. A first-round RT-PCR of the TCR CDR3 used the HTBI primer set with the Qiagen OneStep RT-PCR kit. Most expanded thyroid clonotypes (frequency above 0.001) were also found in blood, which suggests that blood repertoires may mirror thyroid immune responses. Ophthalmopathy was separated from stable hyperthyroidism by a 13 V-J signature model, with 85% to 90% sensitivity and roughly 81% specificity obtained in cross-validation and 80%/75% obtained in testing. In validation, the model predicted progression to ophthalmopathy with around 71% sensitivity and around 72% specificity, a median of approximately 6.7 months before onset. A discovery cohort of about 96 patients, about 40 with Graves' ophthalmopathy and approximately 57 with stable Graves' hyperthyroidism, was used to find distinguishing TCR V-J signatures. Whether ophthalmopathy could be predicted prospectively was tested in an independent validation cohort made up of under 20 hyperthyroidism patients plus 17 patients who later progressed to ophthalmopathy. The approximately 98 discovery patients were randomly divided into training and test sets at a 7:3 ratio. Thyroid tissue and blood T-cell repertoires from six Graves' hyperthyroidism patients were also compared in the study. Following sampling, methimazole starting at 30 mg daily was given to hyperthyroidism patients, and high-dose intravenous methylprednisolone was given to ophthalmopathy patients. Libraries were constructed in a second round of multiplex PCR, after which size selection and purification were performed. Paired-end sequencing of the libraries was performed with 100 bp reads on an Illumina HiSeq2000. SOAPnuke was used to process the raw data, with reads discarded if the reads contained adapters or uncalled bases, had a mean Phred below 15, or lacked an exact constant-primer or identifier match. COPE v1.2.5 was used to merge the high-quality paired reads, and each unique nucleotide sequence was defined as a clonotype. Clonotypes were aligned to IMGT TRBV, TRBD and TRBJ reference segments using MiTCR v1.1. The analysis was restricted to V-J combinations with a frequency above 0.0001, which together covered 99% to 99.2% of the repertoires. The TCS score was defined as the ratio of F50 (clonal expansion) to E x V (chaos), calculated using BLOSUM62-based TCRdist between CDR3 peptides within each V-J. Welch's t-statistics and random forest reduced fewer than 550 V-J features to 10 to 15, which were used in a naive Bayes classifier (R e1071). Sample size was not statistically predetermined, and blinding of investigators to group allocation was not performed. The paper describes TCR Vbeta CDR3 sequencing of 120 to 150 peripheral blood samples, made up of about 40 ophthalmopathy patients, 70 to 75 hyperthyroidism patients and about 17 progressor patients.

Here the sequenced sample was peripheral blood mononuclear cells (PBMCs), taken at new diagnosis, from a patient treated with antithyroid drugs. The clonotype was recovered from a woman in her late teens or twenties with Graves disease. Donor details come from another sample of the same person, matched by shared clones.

The DNA reads TGTGCCAGCAGCTTAGGGGCACCAACTAGCGGGGGCCCTCCCGGCGAGCAGTACTTC. The translation is CASSLGAPTSGGPPGEQYF. The receptor chain draws on TRBV11-2 and TRBJ2-7; 11 middle bases align to TRBD2. The CDR3, cysteine through phenylalanine, is 19 amino acids long. Of the read, only the CDR3 DNA is kept; its 57 bases are in frame from base 1. From the germline V gene, CDR1 is SGHAT and CDR2 is FQNNGV. Trimming removed 1 base from V and 6 bases from J; the gene matches leave 17 bases unexplained.